A selection of T cell receptor beta chains follows, all from one sample in a study of vaccination and CD4 T cells after COVID-19. TCRdb analysed the PCR reads with MiXCR anew, one entry per CDR3 protein. This sample yields 15,000 to 20,000 distinct CDR3 sequences, of which under 80% are seen a single time; about 8% belongs to the top ten. No antigen has been assigned to these receptors. Input material: CD4+ T cells from blood, cultured in vitro. The receptor set was obtained from a human donor who had recovered from COVID-19. Both conserved end residues are part of each CDR3. Each record gives: J gene, D gene, clone size, V gene, CDR3 protein. A D gene is named only where the DNA matches it firmly. A clone size is listed for some rows: how often the clone was seen (once, few, many), or a class if it is expanded.

>TRBJ2-2|-|few|TRBV27
CASLDVGTGELFF
>TRBJ1-1|-|-|TRBV12-3/TRBV12-4
CASSLKGDTEAFF
>TRBJ2-7|TRBD1|-|TRBV7-9
CASSPRDSSYEQYF
>TRBJ1-5|-|-|TRBV7-8
CASSLGVTGNRPQHF
>TRBJ2-1|TRBD2|-|TRBV20-1
CSASKGTSGIKEQFF
>TRBJ1-5|-|-|TRBV27
CASRAPGLERGYHF
>TRBJ2-2|TRBD2|-|TRBV7-9
CASSQAGRVGRTGELFF
>TRBJ2-2|TRBD1|-|TRBV11-2
CASSLQGSTGELFF
>TRBJ2-7|TRBD2|-|TRBV5-8
CASSLSGTYEQYF
>TRBJ1-5|TRBD1|-|TRBV20-1
CSARDGQGNQPQHF
>TRBJ2-3|-|-|TRBV6-4
CASGPGSGDTQYF
>TRBJ2-3|TRBD1|few|TRBV20-1
CSAPRQGSTDTQYF
>TRBJ1-2|TRBD1|-|TRBV19
CASSGGGTEPSYGYTF
>TRBJ1-6|TRBD1|-|TRBV10-1
CASSLGTGGSPLHF
>TRBJ2-5|-|-|TRBV7-9
CASSQGVGVETQYF
>TRBJ1-1|-|-|TRBV5-4
CASSPRDGGQVSTEAFF
>TRBJ2-5|-|-|TRBV15
CATSRDQETQYF
>TRBJ2-1|TRBD1|-|TRBV24-1
CATSDPWTGNEQFF
>TRBJ2-5|-|-|TRBV11-2
CASSYTAQETQYF
>TRBJ2-5|-|-|TRBV24-1
CATSGNDRMWPQYF
>TRBJ1-6|-|few|TRBV15
CATSRDTSPLHF